This T cell receptor (beta chain) emerged from a study of post-analysis software for immune sequencing data. The study's findings and limits: Five or six TRBV segments were more frequent in patients than controls; TRBV5-6, TRBV5-1 and TRBV20-1 belonged to this group.

cDNA libraries for TCR beta contained unique molecular identifiers. TCRdb called the PCR reads again in MiXCR, with one record for every CDR3 protein. Of approximately 730,000 distinct CDR3 sequences listed, more than 45% are singletons. As regards this clonotype: The antigen is unknown.

Germline V gives CDR1 SEHNR, CDR2 FQNEAQ (reference sequence). CDR3 size: 16 residues. Trimming removed 2 bases at V and 2 bases at J, with 13 bases between. The sequence was obtained from a girl aged 5-17 years with multiple sclerosis. The chain uses TRBV7-9 and TRBJ2-1, with D maybe TRBD2 (6 bases). The sequenced sample was blood. The CDR3 sequence is CASSLWGSGTYNEQFF. The CDR3 DNA reads as TGTGCCAGCAGCTTATGGGGTAGCGGAACCTACAATGAGCAGTTCTTC.